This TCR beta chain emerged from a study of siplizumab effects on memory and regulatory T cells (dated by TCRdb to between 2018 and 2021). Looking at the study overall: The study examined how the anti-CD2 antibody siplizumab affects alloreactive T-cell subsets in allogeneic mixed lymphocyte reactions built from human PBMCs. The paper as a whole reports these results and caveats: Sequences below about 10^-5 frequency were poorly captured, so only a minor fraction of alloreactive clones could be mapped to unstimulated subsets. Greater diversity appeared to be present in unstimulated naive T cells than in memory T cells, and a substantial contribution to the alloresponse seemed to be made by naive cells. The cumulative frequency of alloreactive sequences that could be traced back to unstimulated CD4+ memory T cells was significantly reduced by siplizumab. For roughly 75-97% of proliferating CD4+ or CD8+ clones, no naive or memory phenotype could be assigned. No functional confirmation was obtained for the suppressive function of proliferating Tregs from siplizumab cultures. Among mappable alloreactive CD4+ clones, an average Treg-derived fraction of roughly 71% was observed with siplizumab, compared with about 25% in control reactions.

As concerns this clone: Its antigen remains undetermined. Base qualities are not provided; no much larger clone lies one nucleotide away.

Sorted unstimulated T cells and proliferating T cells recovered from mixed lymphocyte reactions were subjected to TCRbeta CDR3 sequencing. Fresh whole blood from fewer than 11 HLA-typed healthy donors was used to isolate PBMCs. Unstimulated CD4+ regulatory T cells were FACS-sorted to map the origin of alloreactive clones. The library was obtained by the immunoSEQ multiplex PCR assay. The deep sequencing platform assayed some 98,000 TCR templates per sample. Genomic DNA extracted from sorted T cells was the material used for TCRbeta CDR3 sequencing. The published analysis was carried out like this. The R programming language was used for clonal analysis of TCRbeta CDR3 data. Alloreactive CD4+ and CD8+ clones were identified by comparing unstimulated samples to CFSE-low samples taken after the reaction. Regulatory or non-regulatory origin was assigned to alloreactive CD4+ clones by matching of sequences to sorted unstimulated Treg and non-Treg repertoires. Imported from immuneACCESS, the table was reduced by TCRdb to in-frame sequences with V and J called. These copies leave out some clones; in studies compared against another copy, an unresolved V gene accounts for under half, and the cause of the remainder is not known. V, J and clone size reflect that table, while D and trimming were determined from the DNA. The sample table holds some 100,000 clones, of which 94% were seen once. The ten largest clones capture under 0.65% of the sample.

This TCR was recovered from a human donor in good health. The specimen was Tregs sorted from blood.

The bases read TGTGCCAGTAGCAATTGGGTGGGTCGGCCCCACGAGCAGTACTTC. It translates to CASSNWVGRPHEQYF. The chain is assembled from TRBV19 and TRBJ2-7; the D gene is not confidently resolved. Based on the germline V gene (reference sequence), the CDR1 and CDR2 sequences are LNHDA and SQIVND. There are 15 amino acids in the CDR3, from cysteine to phenylalanine inclusive. Left in the record is the CDR3 DNA by itself, 45 bases read in frame from the first base. V and J are truncated by 6 bases and 5 bases respectively, leaving an intervening sequence of 20 bases.